Listed below are T cell receptor beta chains from one sample, sequenced in a study of neurological immune-mediated disorders. Each CDR3 protein gets one entry after TCRdb re-called the 5' RACE reads with MiXCR. The table lists more than 15,000 distinct CDR3 sequences, less than 15% of them singletons. Specimen: CD4+ T cells from blood. The receptors shown here come from a woman aged 55-70 years with HTLV-1-associated myelopathy (HAM/TSP). CDR3s include the opening cysteine and the closing phenylalanine or tryptophan. The order of the fields is CDR3 length, J gene, V gene, CDR3 protein.

cdr3_length: 13
j_call: TRBJ2-7
v_call: TRBV21-1
cdr3_aa: CASLGQGRYEQYF

cdr3_length: 14
j_call: TRBJ2-5
v_call: TRBV12-3/TRBV12-4
cdr3_aa: CASRRTAFPETQYF

cdr3_length: 12
j_call: TRBJ2-5
v_call: TRBV5-1
cdr3_aa: CASSQNQETQYF

cdr3_length: 14
j_call: TRBJ2-1
v_call: TRBV20-1
cdr3_aa: CSAGRDLSYNEQFF

cdr3_length: 13
j_call: TRBJ1-2
v_call: TRBV5-1
cdr3_aa: CASSVTGDYGYTF

cdr3_length: 12
j_call: TRBJ1-2
v_call: TRBV10-3
cdr3_aa: CAISDDVYGYTF

cdr3_length: 15
j_call: TRBJ2-3
v_call: TRBV7-2
cdr3_aa: CASSLKAGFTDTQYF

cdr3_length: 14
j_call: TRBJ1-5
v_call: TRBV7-8
cdr3_aa: CASSPIRAEQPQHF

cdr3_length: 13
j_call: TRBJ1-1
v_call: TRBV10-2
cdr3_aa: CASSPGDRTEAFF

cdr3_length: 13
j_call: TRBJ1-5
v_call: TRBV6-2/TRBV6-3
cdr3_aa: CASSYVINQPQHF

cdr3_length: 13
j_call: TRBJ1-1
v_call: TRBV2
cdr3_aa: CASRVRGNTEAFF

cdr3_length: 14
j_call: TRBJ2-5
v_call: TRBV20-1
cdr3_aa: CSAKGPEYQETQYF

cdr3_length: 14
j_call: TRBJ1-2
v_call: TRBV20-1
cdr3_aa: CSAEPGQGADGYTF

cdr3_length: 15
j_call: TRBJ2-7
v_call: TRBV3-1
cdr3_aa: CASSHPLAGAYEQNF

cdr3_length: 12
j_call: TRBJ1-2
v_call: TRBV7-2
cdr3_aa: CASSLGHYGYTF

cdr3_length: 16
j_call: TRBJ1-5
v_call: TRBV5-1
cdr3_aa: CASSEQGVSSNQPQHF

cdr3_length: 14
j_call: TRBJ1-6
v_call: TRBV3-1
cdr3_aa: CASSQDKARGPLHF

cdr3_length: 13
j_call: TRBJ1-4
v_call: TRBV20-1
cdr3_aa: CSETGTGDEKLFF

cdr3_length: 15
j_call: TRBJ2-3
v_call: TRBV10-1
cdr3_aa: CASSTSREAPDTQYF

cdr3_length: 14
j_call: TRBJ1-2
v_call: TRBV20-1
cdr3_aa: CSAREPGVKYGYTF

cdr3_length: 16
j_call: TRBJ2-1
v_call: TRBV29-1
cdr3_aa: CSVEDRGLAGGVGQFF

cdr3_length: 14
j_call: TRBJ2-7
v_call: TRBV11-2
cdr3_aa: CASILPGAGREQYF

cdr3_length: 13
j_call: TRBJ2-3
v_call: TRBV6-1
cdr3_aa: CASHFVRMDTQYF

cdr3_length: 16
j_call: TRBJ2-3
v_call: TRBV5-5
cdr3_aa: CASSLHPGEGTDTQYF

cdr3_length: 15
j_call: TRBJ1-2
v_call: TRBV7-2
cdr3_aa: CASSLVRGPGYGYTF

cdr3_length: 14
j_call: TRBJ2-3
v_call: TRBV20-1
cdr3_aa: CSASTSGSTDTQYF

cdr3_length: 13
j_call: TRBJ1-1
v_call: TRBV29-1
cdr3_aa: CSAEAAMNTEAFF

cdr3_length: 17
j_call: TRBJ2-1
v_call: TRBV5-1
cdr3_aa: CASSPGLAGGPLNEQFF

cdr3_length: 14
j_call: TRBJ2-1
v_call: TRBV3-1
cdr3_aa: CASRRQGGNNEQFF

cdr3_length: 12
j_call: TRBJ1-1
v_call: TRBV6-2/TRBV6-3
cdr3_aa: CASSDDRVGAFF

cdr3_length: 13
j_call: TRBJ1-5
v_call: TRBV12-3/TRBV12-4
cdr3_aa: CASRATVNQPQHF